This entry lists 27 T cell receptor beta chains sequenced from one sample in a study of T cell clonotyping in hematopoietic cell transplantation (dated by TCRdb to the early 2020s). The protocol used for the library was the immunoSEQ multiplex PCR assay. TCRdb provides this immuneACCESS table in a form limited to in-frame rearrangements. Some clones are lacking; in checked studies, under half of them reflect an unresolved V gene, and why the rest are absent is not known. The sample has 9,500 to 13,000 clones on record, around four fifths of them singletons. 8.5% to 9% of the sample belongs to the ten largest clones. The label giving this sample's time point can be read as: 30 days after allo-HCT. Sequenced here: PBMCs, sampled 30 days after allogeneic stem cell transplant. Every receptor here comes from a female patient between 35 and 55 years old who had an allogeneic stem cell transplant from a related donor, so T cells may come from the graft donor. Some clones in this sample may be carry-over from other donors' samples.

The chain is built from TRBV28 and TRBJ2-7; the D gene is possibly TRBD1 (6 bases). Germline-derived CDR1 and CDR2 are MDHEN and SYDVKM. This CDR3 region has 13 residues. Trimming took 6 bases from V and 5 from J, leaving 14 bases between them. This CDR3 reads CASSTTGLHEQYF. CDR3 in DNA: TGTGCCAGCAGCACTACAGGGTTGCACGAGCAGTACTTC.

CDR3 sequence (DNA): TGCAGCGCCGGCGTAGGAAGGGAGCAGTACTTC. It yields the protein CSAGVGREQYF. The rearrangement joins TRBV29-1 to TRBJ2-7; D is unclear. Trimming removed 7 bases at V and 7 bases at J, with 14 bases between. The CDR3 loop spans 11 amino acids. Germline CDR1 is SQVTM and CDR2 is ANQGSEA.

In the case of this clone: Its ends do not fully match the called genes, so a read error is possible. The J gene is TRBJ1-2, the V gene TRBV29-1, with D unresolved. The germline CDR1 and CDR2 sequences are SQVTM and ANQGSEA. This CDR3 is 13 amino acids long. CDR3 DNA sequence: TGCAGCGTTGAAGGGGGTTCGATGCTGCTTCGGGACTTC. Its protein product is CSVEGGSMLLRDF.

The chain couples TRBV7-8 to TRBJ2-1; 11 bases are a match to TRBD2. The germline gives CDR1 SGHVS, CDR2 FQNEAQ. J was trimmed by 9 bases and V by 5 bases; bases with no gene match: 9. The CDR3 extends over 15 amino acids. CDR3 sequence: CASSENGLAGGEQFF. The DNA for the CDR3 is TGTGCCAGCAGCGAAAACGGTCTAGCGGGAGGTGAGCAGTTCTTC.

This clone was seen a few times. This sequence joins TRBV5-4 and TRBJ2-7; D not certain. The CDR3 has 12 residues. The germline CDR1 and CDR2 sequences are SGHNT and YYREEE (reference sequence). V shed 2 bases and J shed 7 bases, with 10 bases lying between them. The CDR3 nucleotides read TGTGCCAGCAGCTTCATGGAACGGGAGCAGTACTTC. Its protein is CASSFMEREQYF.

This chain connects TRBV5-1 to TRBJ2-1, with 13 bases identical to TRBD2. V lost 4 bases and J lost 5; bases outside the gene matches: 9. CDR1 and CDR2 from the germline V gene are SGHRS and YFSETQ. The CDR3 sequence is 17 residues long. CDR3 amino acids: CASSPQTGTSGNNEQFF. CDR3 DNA: TGCGCCAGCAGCCCACAAACCGGGACTAGCGGGAACAATGAGCAGTTCTTC.

The chain links TRBV5-8 to TRBJ2-5; D might be TRBD1 (5 bases). Between the trimmed V and J ends, which lost 0 bases and 5 bases, there was a span of 14 bases. The germline V gene encodes CDR1 SGHTS and CDR2 YDEGEE. There are 15 residues in the CDR3. CDR3 loop: CASSLGTQGIETQYF. CDR3 nucleotide sequence: TGTGCCAGCAGCTTGGGAACCCAGGGAATCGAGACCCAGTACTTC.

The chain combines TRBV19 with TRBJ1-2; TRBD1 matches at 7 bases. The V and J ends lost 1 base and 3 bases, in that order; junction bases with no gene match: 11. Germline assignment: CDR1 LNHDA and CDR2 SQIVND (reference sequence). The CDR3 runs 17 residues. This chain's CDR3 is CASSIVPGQIGYYGYTF. The CDR3 DNA reads as TGTGCCAGTAGTATAGTCCCGGGACAGATAGGATACTATGGCTACACCTTC.

The rearrangement joins TRBV7-7 to TRBJ2-7, with D perhaps being TRBD1 or TRBD2 (5 bases each). Germline V gives CDR1 SSHAT, CDR2 FNYEAQ (reference sequence). Trimming removed 2 bases at V and 2 bases at J, with 13 bases between. The CDR3 sequence is 15 residues long. CDR3 coding DNA: TGTGCCAGCAGCTTATCGTCCGGGGCTCCCTACGAGCAGTACTTC. Protein sequence: CASSLSSGAPYEQYF.

The V call is TRBV11-2, the J call TRBJ2-1; 9 bases line up with TRBD2. This CDR3 has 17 residues. The germline V gene encodes CDR1 SGHAT and CDR2 FQNNGV. The trim removed 0 bases at V and 4 bases at J, leaving 7 bases unmatched. The CDR3 nucleotides read TGTGCCAGCAGCTTAGATCCGTCTAGCGGGGTATACAATGAGCAGTTCTTC. Its protein is CASSLDPSSGVYNEQFF.

This clone was observed a handful of times. The chain carries TRBV12-5 and TRBJ2-1, with a possible D match to TRBD2 (7 bases). The germline V gene encodes CDR1 LGHNT and CDR2 FRNRAP. Deletions cut 5 bases from V and 3 bases from J, with 17 bases between. CDR3 length: 16 residues. CDR3 residues: CASGPRGRGDYNEQFF. The DNA for the CDR3 is TGTGCTAGTGGTCCCCGGGGGAGGGGGGACTACAATGAGCAGTTCTTC.

Sample share makes this clone large. J is TRBJ1-2 and V is TRBV19, with D unresolved. V lost 0 bases and J lost 4, with 12 bases in between. There are 15 residues in the CDR3. CDR1 and CDR2 (germline): LNHDA, SQIVND (reference sequence). The CDR3 reads CASSIDLQKSYGYTF. Written as DNA, the CDR3 is TGTGCCAGTAGTATAGATTTACAGAAAAGCTATGGCTACACCTTC.

This clone showed up just a few times. The gene calls are TRBV29-1 and TRBJ1-1; D is unclear. The length of the CDR3 is 9 residues. CDR1 SQVTM and CDR2 ANQGSEA come from the germline V gene. Trimming left V 3 bases short and J 11 bases short, with 7 bases between. The DNA for the CDR3 is TGCAGCGTTGAGTTTTGGGCTTTCTTT. As protein: CSVEFWAFF.

This clone has a single count. The V call is TRBV30, the J call TRBJ1-1, with D maybe TRBD1 (5 bases). The germline CDR1 and CDR2 sequences are GTSNPN and SVGIG (reference sequence). The CDR3 has 13 residues. Trimming removed 0 bases from V and 2 bases from J, with 7 bases in between. Here the CDR3 reads CAWSVGPNTEAFF. CDR3 nucleotide sequence: TGTGCCTGGAGTGTGGGACCCAACACTGAAGCTTTCTTT.

The chain is built from TRBV2 and TRBJ1-3, with D perhaps matching TRBD1 (6 bases). This CDR3 has 17 amino acids. With 7 bases removed from V and 0 bases from J, the gap between germline ends came to 19 bases. The germline gives CDR1 SNHLY, CDR2 FYNNEI. CDR3 DNA sequence: TGTGCCAGCAAACTATCAGGGGCGGTAAGCTCTGGAAACACCATATATTTT. This encodes CASKLSGAVSSGNTIYF.

The rearrangement uses TRBV5-1 and TRBJ2-2, with no clear D. The germline V gene has CDR1 SGHRS and CDR2 YFSETQ. The germline V and J ends were trimmed by 2 bases and 4 bases, with 12 bases remaining between them. The CDR3 runs to 15 residues. Written as DNA, the CDR3 is TGCGCCAGCAGCTTACCCACCGGCAGCACCGGGGAGCTGTTTTTT. Its translation is CASSLPTGSTGELFF.

The chain combines TRBV29-1 with TRBJ2-5; maybe TRBD2 (5 bases). V was trimmed by 3 bases and J by 2 bases, leaving 10 bases between them. This CDR3 is 13 amino acids long. CDR1 SQVTM and CDR2 ANQGSEA come from the germline V gene. CDR3 in DNA: TGCAGCGTTGATCGAGGGCCTCAAGAGACCCAGTACTTC. As protein: CSVDRGPQETQYF.

V usage is TRBV28 and J usage is TRBJ2-7; a possible D gene is TRBD2 (6 bases). The CDR3 sequence is 15 residues long. Germline loops: CDR1 MDHEN, CDR2 SYDVKM. The V and J ends lost 2 bases and 9 bases respectively, with 20 bases between them. Here the CDR3 reads CASSLGGDPGNRQYF. The CDR3 coding sequence is TGTGCCAGCAGTTTAGGAGGGGACCCAGGGAACCGGCAGTACTTC.

The CDR3 here is CAWSVPQGVNNYGYTF. Written as DNA, the CDR3 is TGTGCCTGGAGTGTACCACAGGGGGTTAATAACTATGGCTACACCTTC. The genes are TRBV30 and TRBJ1-2, with 8 bases aligning to TRBD1. The V and J ends lost 0 bases and 1 base, in that order; junction bases with no gene match: 7. The germline gives CDR1 GTSNPN, CDR2 SVGIG (reference sequence). CDR3 size: 16 residues.

This CDR3 reads CASSLLVYEQFF. The CDR3 coding sequence is TGTGCCAGCAGCTTATTAGTATATGAGCAGTTCTTC. V usage is TRBV7-9 and J usage is TRBJ2-1, with D hard to call. The CDR3 runs to 12 residues. The V gene's germline CDR1 is SEHNR and CDR2 FQNEAQ (reference sequence). The germline V and J ends were trimmed by 2 bases and 8 bases, with 7 bases remaining between them.

This clone was counted between two and nine times. This chain joins TRBV30 and TRBJ1-3; a weak D match, TRBD1 (5 bases). The CDR3 is made up of 13 amino acids. Germline assignment: CDR1 GTSNPN and CDR2 SVGIG (reference sequence). Trimming cost V 8 bases and J 3 bases, with 14 bases left between them. As DNA, the CDR3 is TGTGCCGGGACCAGGGATAGTGGAAACACCATATATTTT. Translation gives CAGTRDSGNTIYF. The full variable domain, with the rest looked up from reference TRBV30 and TRBJ1-3, is SQTIHQWPATLVQPVGSPLSLECTVEGTSNPNLYWYRQAAGRGLQLLFYSVGIGQISSEVPQNLSASRPQDRQFILSSKKLLLSDSGFYLCAGTRDSGNTIYFGEGSWLTVV.

The J gene is TRBJ2-3, the V gene TRBV6-1; possible D gene TRBD2, 6 bases. Trimming cost V 6 bases and J 2 bases, with 15 bases left between them. Germline CDR1 reads MNHNS; CDR2 reads SASEGT. CDR3 length equals 15 residues. In DNA form, the CDR3 reads TGTGCCAGCAGGGTGGGGGGACTCCTCACAGATACGCAGTATTTT. Translated, it gives CASRVGGLLTDTQYF.

This rearrangement joins TRBV9 to TRBJ1-3; tentatively, D is TRBD1 (6 bases). CDR1 is SGDLS and CDR2 is YYNGEE in the germline V gene. V was clipped by 3 bases and J by 4 bases, with 23 bases between them. CDR3 size: 18 residues. Written as DNA, the CDR3 is TGTGCCAGCAGCGCCCCAATGGACAGTCCCTTGGAGGGAAACACCATATATTTT. This gives the protein CASSAPMDSPLEGNTIYF.

This clone was seen only once. The chain carries TRBV6-1 and TRBJ2-2; D gene uncertain. The germline CDR1 and CDR2 sequences are MNHNS and SASEGT. Trimming removed 6 bases at V and 8 bases at J, with 19 bases between. The CDR3 length is 15 residues. CDR3 in DNA: TGTGCCAGCAGCTATACGGACCTATTGAGAGGGGAGCTGTTTTTT. Its protein product is CASSYTDLLRGELFF.

The chain links TRBV27 to TRBJ2-2; D gene uncertain. The V and J ends lost 3 bases and 4 bases respectively, with 12 bases between them. Germline assignment: CDR1 MNHEY and CDR2 SMNVEV (reference sequence). This CDR3 is 15 amino acids long. DNA of the CDR3: TGTGCCAGCAGTTTTTCCTCCACCCTCACCGGGGAGCTGTTTTTT. Its protein product is CASSFSSTLTGELFF.

The V call is TRBV28, the J call TRBJ1-1, with D maybe TRBD1 (5 bases). The CDR3 has 14 residues. Germline V lookup: CDR1 MDHEN, CDR2 SYDVKM. With 7 bases removed from V and 0 bases from J, the gap between germline ends came to 12 bases. For the CDR3, the DNA is TGTGCCAGCACTGGGGGACCCATGAACACTGAAGCTTTCTTT. Translated: CASTGGPMNTEAFF.

The chain is built from TRBV21-1 and TRBJ1-5; the D segment call TRBD1 is taken from the table without a DNA check. TRBV21-1 is reported as a pseudogene. The CDR3 totals 14 residues. The CDR3 spells CASSYQGSNQPQHF. The CDR3 nucleotides read TGTGCCAGCAGTTACCAGGGTAGCAATCAGCCCCAGCATTTT.